Described below is a single TCR beta chain sequence and its context. The sample originates from a study of T cells in Graves' hyperthyroidism and ophthalmopathy. Study background: Peripheral blood samples were taken at initial diagnosis, prior to any treatment.

Hyperthyroidism had been newly diagnosed in patients aged 18 to 65, and its duration was under 2 months. Thyroid ultrasound, orbital computed tomography, clinical symptoms, and serum thyroxine and TRAb underpinned diagnoses. Source material for PBMCs was about 11 ml fresh peripheral blood. V lost 2 bases and J 0 bases, leaving 8 bases between the germline ends. The CDR3 extends over 15 amino acids. Germline CDR1 reads MNHEY; CDR2 reads SVGAGI. RNA transcripts served as the template for amplifying TCR beta CDR3 regions. Initially, a first-round RT-PCR of the TCR CDR3 employed the HTBI primer set. TCRdb reprocessed the multiplex PCR reads via MiXCR and lists one record per CDR3 protein. Of some 770,000 distinct CDR3 sequences in the sample, 16% are singletons; the top ten hold around 7.7%.

The chain recombines TRBV6-5 with TRBJ2-4; the D gene could be TRBD1 or TRBD2 (6 bases each). Sequencing was performed on blood. This sequence was found in a man between 18 and 29 years old with Graves' hyperthyroidism. As DNA, the CDR3 is TGTGCCAGCAGTTACGGGGGGCTAGCCAAAAACATTCAGTACTTC. It is translated as CASSYGGLAKNIQYF.